Sequencing of this TCR beta chain was carried out in a study of Ad26.COV2.S vaccination and SARS-CoV-2 variants. The repertoire was sequenced with immunoSEQ multiplex PCR; TCRdb's copy has only in-frame clones and lacks some. The sample holds about 390,000 clones; 70% to 90% are singletons and the top ten take under 4%. The treatment: some 20 received Ad26.COV2.S at low or high dose, single or two shots; about 5 received placebo; per-sample allocation not given. At day 63 after the first vaccine or placebo injection, samples were drawn. The sequencing here drew on peripheral blood, taken in a trial of Ad26.COV2.S vaccine versus placebo. This TCR came from a person between 18 and 59 years old who received the Ad26.COV2.S COVID-19 vaccine or a placebo.

The CDR3 region has the DNA TGTGCCAGCAGCCATCTGAGCTCCTACGAGCAGTACTTC. Amino acid sequence: CASSHLSSYEQYF. The chain employs TRBV6-6 and TRBJ2-7; D unclear. The V end was cut by 6 bases, the J end by 0 bases, with 9 bases between. This CDR3 comprises 13 residues. The germline V gene has CDR1 MNHNY and CDR2 SVGAGI (reference sequence).